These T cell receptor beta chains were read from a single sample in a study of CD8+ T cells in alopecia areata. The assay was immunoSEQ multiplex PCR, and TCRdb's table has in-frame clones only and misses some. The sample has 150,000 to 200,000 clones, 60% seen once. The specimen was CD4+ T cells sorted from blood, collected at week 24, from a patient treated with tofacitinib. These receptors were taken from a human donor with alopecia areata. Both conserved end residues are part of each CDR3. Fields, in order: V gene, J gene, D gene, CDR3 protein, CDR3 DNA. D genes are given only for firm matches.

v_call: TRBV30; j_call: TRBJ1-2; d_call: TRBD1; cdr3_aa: CACPYGQGGYTF; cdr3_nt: TGTGCCTGCCCCTACGGACAGGGTGGCTACACCTTC
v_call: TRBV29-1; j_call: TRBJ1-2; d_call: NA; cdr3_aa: CSVGDRNYGYTF; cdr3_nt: TGCAGCGTTGGTGACAGAAACTATGGCTACACCTTC
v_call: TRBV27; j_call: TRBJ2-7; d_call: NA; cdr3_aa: CASSLRESYEQYF; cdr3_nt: TGTGCCAGCAGTTTACGGGAGTCCTACGAGCAGTACTTC
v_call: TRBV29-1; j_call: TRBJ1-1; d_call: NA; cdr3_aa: CSVIGEGTEAFF; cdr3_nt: TGCAGCGTGATAGGTGAGGGCACTGAAGCTTTCTTT
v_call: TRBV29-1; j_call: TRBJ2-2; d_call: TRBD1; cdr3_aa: CSVAQGARNTGELFF; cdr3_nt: TGCAGCGTGGCCCAGGGGGCTAGGAACACCGGGGAGCTGTTTTTT
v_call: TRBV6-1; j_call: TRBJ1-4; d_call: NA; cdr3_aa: CASSTRPQEKLFF; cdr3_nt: TGTGCCAGCAGTACCAGACCACAGGAAAAACTGTTTTTT
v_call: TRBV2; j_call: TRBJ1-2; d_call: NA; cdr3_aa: CASTEEYYGYTF; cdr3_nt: TGTGCCAGCACCGAGGAGTACTATGGCTACACCTTC
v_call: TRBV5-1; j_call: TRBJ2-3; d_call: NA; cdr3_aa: CASSLAPGFSTDTQYF; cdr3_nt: TGCGCCAGCAGCTTGGCCCCCGGATTCAGCACAGATACGCAGTATTTT
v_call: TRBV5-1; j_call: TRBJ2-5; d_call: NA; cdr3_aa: CASSLNKYQETQYF; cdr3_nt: TGCGCCAGCAGCTTGAATAAGTACCAAGAGACCCAGTACTTC
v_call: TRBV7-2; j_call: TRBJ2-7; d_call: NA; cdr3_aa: CASSLDTYEQYF; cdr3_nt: TGTGCCAGCAGCTTAGACACTTACGAGCAGTACTTC